Sequencing of this TCR beta chain was carried out in a study of cytomegalovirus exposure and HLA in healthy donors. About this clone itself: Its antigen is unidentified.

General study points: The authors confirmed in vitro that a few CMV-associated chains were specific for CMV antigens. Most TCR beta V segments were productive about 90% or about 30% of the time in an earlier analysis.

PCR was performed using 60 Vbeta and 13 Jbeta primers. Sequencing used immunoSEQ multiplex PCR; TCRdb keeps in-frame clones, though not all of them. The sample has under 200,000 clones; over 9.5% are singletons. The V end was cut by 4 bases, the J end by 4 bases, with 12 bases between. Germline V gives CDR1 SGHTS, CDR2 YDEGEE. The CDR3 is 14 amino acids. The chain joins TRBV5-8 to TRBJ1-5, with D possibly TRBD1 on 6 matching bases. Input material: PBMCs. The clonotype originates from a man aged 50 to 59 in good health and CMV-seropositive. The CDR3 DNA reads TGTGCCAGCAGCCAGGACAGTGGAAATCAGCCCCAGCATTTT. Translated, it gives CASSQDSGNQPQHF.